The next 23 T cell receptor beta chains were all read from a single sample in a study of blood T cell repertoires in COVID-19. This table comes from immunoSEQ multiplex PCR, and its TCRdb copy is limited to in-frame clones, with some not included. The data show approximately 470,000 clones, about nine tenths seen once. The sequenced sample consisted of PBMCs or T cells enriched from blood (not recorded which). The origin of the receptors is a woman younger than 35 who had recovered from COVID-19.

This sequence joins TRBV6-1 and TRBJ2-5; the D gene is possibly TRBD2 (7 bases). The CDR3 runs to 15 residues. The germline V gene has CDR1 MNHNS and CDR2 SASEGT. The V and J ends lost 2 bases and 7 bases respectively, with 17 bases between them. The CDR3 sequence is CASSELAGAQLTQYF. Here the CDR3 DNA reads TGTGCCAGCAGTGAACTCGCGGGGGCCCAATTGACCCAGTACTTC.

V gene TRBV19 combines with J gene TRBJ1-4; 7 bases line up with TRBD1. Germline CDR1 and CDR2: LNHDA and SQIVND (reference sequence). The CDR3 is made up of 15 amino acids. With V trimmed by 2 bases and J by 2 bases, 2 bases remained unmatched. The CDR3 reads CASSIQGGTNEKLFF. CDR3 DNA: TGTGCCAGTAGTATACAGGGGGGCACTAATGAAAAACTGTTTTTT.

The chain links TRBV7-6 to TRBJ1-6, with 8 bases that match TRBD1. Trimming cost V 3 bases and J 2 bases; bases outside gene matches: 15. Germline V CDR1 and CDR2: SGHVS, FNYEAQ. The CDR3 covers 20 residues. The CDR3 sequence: CASSLIGQGPGGTYNSPLHF. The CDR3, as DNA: TGTGCCAGCAGCTTGATAGGACAGGGACCAGGGGGGACCTATAATTCACCCCTCCACTTT.

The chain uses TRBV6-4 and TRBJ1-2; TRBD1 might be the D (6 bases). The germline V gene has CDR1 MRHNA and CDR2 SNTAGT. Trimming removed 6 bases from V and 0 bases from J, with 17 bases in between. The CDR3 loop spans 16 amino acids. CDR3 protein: CASSSDYRASNYGYTF. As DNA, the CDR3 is TGTGCCAGCAGCTCAGATTACAGGGCTTCTAACTATGGCTACACCTTC.

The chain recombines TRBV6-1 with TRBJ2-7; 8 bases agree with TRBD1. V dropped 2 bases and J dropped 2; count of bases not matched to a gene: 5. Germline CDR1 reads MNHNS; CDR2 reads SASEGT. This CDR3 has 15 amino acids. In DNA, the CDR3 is TGTGCCAGCAGTGAACAGGGGGCCTTTACCTACGAGCAGTACTTC. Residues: CASSEQGAFTYEQYF.

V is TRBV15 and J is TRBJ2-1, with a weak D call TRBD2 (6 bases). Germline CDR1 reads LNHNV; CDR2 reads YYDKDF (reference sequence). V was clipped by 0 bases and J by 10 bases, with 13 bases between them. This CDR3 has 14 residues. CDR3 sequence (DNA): TGTGCCACCAGCAGAGATCAGGGAGGTGGGGAGCAGTTCTTC. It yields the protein CATSRDQGGGEQFF.

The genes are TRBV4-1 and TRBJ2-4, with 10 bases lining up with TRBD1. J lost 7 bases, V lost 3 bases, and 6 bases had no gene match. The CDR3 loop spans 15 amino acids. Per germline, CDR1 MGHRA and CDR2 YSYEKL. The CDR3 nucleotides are TGCGCCAGCAGCCATTTACCGGGACAGGGGAACATTCAGTACTTC. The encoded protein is CASSHLPGQGNIQYF.

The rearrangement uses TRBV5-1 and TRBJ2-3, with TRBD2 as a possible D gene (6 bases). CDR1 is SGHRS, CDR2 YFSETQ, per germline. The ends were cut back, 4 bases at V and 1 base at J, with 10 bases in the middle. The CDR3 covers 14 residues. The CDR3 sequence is CASSPTGGTDTQYF. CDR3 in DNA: TGCGCCAGCAGCCCCACGGGGGGCACAGATACGCAGTATTTT. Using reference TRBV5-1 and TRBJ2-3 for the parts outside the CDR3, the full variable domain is KAGVTQTPRYLIKTRGQQVTLSCSPISGHRSVSWYQQTPGQGLQFLFEYFSETQRNKGNFPGRFSGRQFSNSRSEMNVSTLELGDSALYLCASSPTGGTDTQYFGPGTRLTVL.

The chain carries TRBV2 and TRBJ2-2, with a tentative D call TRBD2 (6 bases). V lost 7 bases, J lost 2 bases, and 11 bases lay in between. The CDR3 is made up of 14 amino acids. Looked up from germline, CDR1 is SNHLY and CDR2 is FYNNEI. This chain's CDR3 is CASTRTTNTGELFF. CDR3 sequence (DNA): TGTGCCAGCACCCGGACTACCAACACCGGGGAGCTGTTTTTT.

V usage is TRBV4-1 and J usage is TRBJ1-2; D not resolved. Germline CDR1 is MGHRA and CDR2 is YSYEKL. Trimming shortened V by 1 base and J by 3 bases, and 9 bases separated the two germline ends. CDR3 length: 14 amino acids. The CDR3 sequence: CASSQGPGDYGYTF. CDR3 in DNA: TGCGCCAGCAGCCAAGGCCCGGGAGACTATGGCTACACCTTC.

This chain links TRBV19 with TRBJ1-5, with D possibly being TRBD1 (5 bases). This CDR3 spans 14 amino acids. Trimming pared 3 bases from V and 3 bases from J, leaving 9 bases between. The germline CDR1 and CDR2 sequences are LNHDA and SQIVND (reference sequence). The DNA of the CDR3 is TGTGCCAGTAGTATCGACAGACTCAATCAGCCCCAGCATTTT. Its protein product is CASSIDRLNQPQHF.

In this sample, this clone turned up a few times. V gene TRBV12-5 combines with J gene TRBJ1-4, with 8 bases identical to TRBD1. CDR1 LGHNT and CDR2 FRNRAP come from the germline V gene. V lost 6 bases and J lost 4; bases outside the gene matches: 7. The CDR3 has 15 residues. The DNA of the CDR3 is TGTGCTAGTGGCCAATCTACAGGGGGTAATGAAAAACTGTTTTTT. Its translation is CASGQSTGGNEKLFF.

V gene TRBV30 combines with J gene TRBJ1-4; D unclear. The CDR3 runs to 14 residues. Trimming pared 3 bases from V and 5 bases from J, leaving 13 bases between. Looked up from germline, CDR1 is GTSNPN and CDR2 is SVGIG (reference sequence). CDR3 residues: CAWRSKGENEKLFF. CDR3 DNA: TGTGCCTGGAGATCTAAGGGAGAAAATGAAAAACTGTTTTTT.

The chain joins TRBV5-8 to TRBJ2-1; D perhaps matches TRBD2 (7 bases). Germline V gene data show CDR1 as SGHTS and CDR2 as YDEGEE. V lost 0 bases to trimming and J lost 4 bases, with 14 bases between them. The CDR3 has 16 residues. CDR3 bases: TGTGCCAGCAGCTTGGATGGGGCGGGGGCGTACAATGAGCAGTTCTTC. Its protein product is CASSLDGAGAYNEQFF.

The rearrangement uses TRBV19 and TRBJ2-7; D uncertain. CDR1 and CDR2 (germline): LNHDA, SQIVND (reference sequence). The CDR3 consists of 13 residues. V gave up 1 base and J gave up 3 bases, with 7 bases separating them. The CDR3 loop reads CASSIGALYEQYF. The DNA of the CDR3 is TGTGCCAGTAGTATAGGGGCCCTCTACGAGCAGTACTTC. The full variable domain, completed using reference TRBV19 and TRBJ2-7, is DGGITQSPKYLFRKEGQNVTLSCEQNLNHDAMYWYRQDPGQGLRLIYYSQIVNDFQKGDIAEGYSVSREKKESFPLTVTSAQKNPTAFYLCASSIGALYEQYFGPGTRLTVT.

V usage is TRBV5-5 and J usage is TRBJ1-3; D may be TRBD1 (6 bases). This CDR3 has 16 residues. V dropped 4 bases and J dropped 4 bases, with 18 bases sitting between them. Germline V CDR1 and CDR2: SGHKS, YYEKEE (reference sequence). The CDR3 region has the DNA TGTGCCAGCAGCCCATCACAGGGTCTACGGGGAAACACCATATATTTT. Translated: CASSPSQGLRGNTIYF.

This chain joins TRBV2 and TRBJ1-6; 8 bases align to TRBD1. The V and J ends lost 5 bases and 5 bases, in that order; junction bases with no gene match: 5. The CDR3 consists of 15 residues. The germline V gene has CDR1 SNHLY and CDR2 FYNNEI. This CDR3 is CASSRQGANNSPLHF. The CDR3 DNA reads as TGTGCCAGCAGTCGGCAGGGGGCGAATAATTCACCCCTCCACTTT.

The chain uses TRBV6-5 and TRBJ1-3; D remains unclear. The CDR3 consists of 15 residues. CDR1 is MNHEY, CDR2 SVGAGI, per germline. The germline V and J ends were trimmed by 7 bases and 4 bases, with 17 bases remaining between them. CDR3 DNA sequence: TGTGCCAGCACCATGACCGGGGTTAACGGAAACACCATATATTTT. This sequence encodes CASTMTGVNGNTIYF.

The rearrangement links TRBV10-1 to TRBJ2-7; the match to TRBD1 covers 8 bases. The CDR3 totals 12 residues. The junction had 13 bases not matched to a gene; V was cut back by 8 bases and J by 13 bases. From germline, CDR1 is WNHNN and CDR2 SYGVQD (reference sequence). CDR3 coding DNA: TGCGCCAGCTCACGATCAGGGGGCCAAGTCTACTTC. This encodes CASSRSGGQVYF.

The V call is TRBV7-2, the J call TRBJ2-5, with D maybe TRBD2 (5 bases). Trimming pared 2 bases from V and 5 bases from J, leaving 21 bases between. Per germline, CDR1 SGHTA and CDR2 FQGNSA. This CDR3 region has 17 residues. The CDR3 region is CASSLRASLGSRETQYF. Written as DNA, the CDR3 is TGTGCCAGCAGCTTACGAGCTAGCCTTGGGTCGAGGGAGACCCAGTACTTC.

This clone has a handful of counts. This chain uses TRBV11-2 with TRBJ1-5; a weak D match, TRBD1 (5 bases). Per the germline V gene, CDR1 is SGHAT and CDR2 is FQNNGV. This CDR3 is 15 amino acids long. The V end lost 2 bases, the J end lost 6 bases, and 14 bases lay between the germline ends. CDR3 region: CASSLSGAQGQPQHF. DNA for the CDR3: TGTGCCAGCAGCTTAAGCGGGGCGCAAGGTCAGCCCCAGCATTTT.

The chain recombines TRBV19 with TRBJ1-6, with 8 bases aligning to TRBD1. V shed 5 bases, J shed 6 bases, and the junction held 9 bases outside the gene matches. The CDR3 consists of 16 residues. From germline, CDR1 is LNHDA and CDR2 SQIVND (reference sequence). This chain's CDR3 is CASSPDRGRLNSPLHF. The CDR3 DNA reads TGTGCCAGTAGTCCAGACAGGGGACGCCTTAATTCACCCCTCCACTTT.

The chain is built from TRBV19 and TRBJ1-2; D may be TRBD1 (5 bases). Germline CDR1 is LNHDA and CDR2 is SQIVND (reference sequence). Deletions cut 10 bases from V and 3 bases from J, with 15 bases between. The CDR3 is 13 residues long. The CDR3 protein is CATSRKGHYGYTF. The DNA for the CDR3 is TGTGCCACCTCCCGGAAGGGGCACTATGGCTACACCTTC.